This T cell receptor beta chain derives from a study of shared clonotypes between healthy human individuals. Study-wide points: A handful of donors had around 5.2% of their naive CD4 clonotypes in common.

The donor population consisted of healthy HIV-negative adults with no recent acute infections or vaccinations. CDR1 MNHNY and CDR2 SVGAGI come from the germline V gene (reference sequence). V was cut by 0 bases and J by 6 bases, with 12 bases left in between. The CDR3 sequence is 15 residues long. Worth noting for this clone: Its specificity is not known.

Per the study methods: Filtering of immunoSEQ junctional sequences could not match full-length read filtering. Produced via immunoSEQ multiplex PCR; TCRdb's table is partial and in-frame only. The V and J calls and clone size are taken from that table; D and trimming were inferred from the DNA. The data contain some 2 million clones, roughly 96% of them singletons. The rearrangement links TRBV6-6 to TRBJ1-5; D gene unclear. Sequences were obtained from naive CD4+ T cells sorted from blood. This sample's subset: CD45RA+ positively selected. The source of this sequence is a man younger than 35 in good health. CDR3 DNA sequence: TGTGCCAGCAGTTACTCTGGTCCAAATTCTCAGCCCCAGCATTTT. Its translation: CASSYSGPNSQPQHF.